This section outlines one T cell receptor beta chain sequence together with its context. The data are from a study of PD-1 blockade in classical Hodgkin lymphoma. In every patient, relapse followed autologous stem cell transplantation, while exposure to brentuximab vedotin differed. Sequencing used immunoSEQ multiplex PCR; TCRdb keeps in-frame clones, though not all of them. The top ten hold about 9.6% of the sample, which has around 58,000 clones, roughly 90% seen once. The clonotype was recovered from a human donor with classical Hodgkin lymphoma. The sample consisted of peripheral blood mononuclear cells (PBMCs), taken at baseline.

CDR3 sequence (DNA): TGTGCCAGCAGCTCAGGCGGGCAGCCCCAGCATTTT. Translation gives CASSSGGQPQHF. The V gene is TRBV27, the J gene TRBJ1-5; D is uncertain. The CDR3 is made up of 12 amino acids. Germline-derived CDR1 and CDR2 are MNHEY and SMNVEV (reference sequence). Trimming removed 6 bases from V and 7 bases from J, with 10 bases in between.